The 27 T cell receptor beta chains reported below all come from one sample, sequenced in a study of CD8+ T cells in alopecia areata. After isolation, RNA underwent reverse transcription to generate cDNA as the sequencing template. Sequencing was performed with immunoSEQ multiplex PCR; in TCRdb, only in-frame clones are kept and a portion is missing. The sample lists 150,000 or so clones, roughly 44% occurring once. Sequenced input: CD4+ T cells sorted from blood. The receptors were gathered from a human donor with alopecia areata.

This chain uses TRBV11-2 with TRBJ2-5, with unresolved D. Germline V gene lookup returns CDR1 SGHAT and CDR2 FQNNGV. The CDR3 runs to 13 residues. V was shortened by 6 bases and J by 6 bases, with 14 bases between the two germline ends. The CDR3 loop is CASRVASLKTQYF. CDR3 DNA: TGTGCCAGCAGAGTAGCCAGTCTGAAGACCCAGTACTTC.

CDR3 in DNA: TGTGCCTGGACAGACGCCTCGGACGAGCAGTACTTC. Translated: CAWTDASDEQYF. The chain recombines TRBV30 with TRBJ2-7; D ambiguous. CDR1 is GTSNPN, CDR2 SVGIG, per germline (reference sequence). Trimming stripped 4 bases from V and 5 bases from J, with 12 bases between. The CDR3 is made up of 12 amino acids.

This clone was counted between two and nine times. This chain joins TRBV18 and TRBJ2-1, with 11 bases that match TRBD2. Germline values: CDR1 KGHSH, CDR2 LQKENI. This CDR3 region has 16 residues. J lost 6 bases, V lost 2 bases, and 6 bases had no gene match. The CDR3 region has the DNA TGTGCCAGCTCACCATCTCTAGCGGGAGGCTCCAATGAGCAGTTCTTC. It translates to CASSPSLAGGSNEQFF. Full variable domain (missing parts from reference TRBV18 and TRBJ2-1): NAGVMQNPRHLVRRRGQEARLRCSPMKGHSHVYWYRQLPEEGLKFMVYLQKENIIDESGMPKERFSAEFPKEGPSILRIQQVVRGDSAAYFCASSPSLAGGSNEQFFGPGTRLTVL.

The CDR3 spells CASSPILGGRETQYF. CDR3 DNA sequence: TGTGCCAGCAGCCCCATTTTAGGCGGGAGGGAGACCCAGTACTTC. This chain uses TRBV5-4 with TRBJ2-5, with 8 bases identical to TRBD2. The CDR3 spans 15 residues. J gave up 5 bases and V 4 bases, and 10 bases lay outside the gene matches. Germline CDR1 SGHNT, CDR2 YYREEE (reference sequence).

J is TRBJ2-7 and V is TRBV7-3; 7 nucleotides agree with TRBD1. The germline V gene has CDR1 SGHTA and CDR2 FQGTGA. This CDR3 comprises 13 residues. With 2 bases clipped from V and 3 bases from J, the junction kept 1 base outside the gene matches. CDR3 sequence (DNA): TGTGCCAGCAGCTTAGCAGGGGGCTACGAGCAGTACTTC. As protein: CASSLAGGYEQYF.

A few counts support this clone. The chain uses TRBV29-1 and TRBJ2-5; D is tentatively TRBD1 or TRBD2 (7 bases each). The CDR3 consists of 14 residues. CDR1 and CDR2 from the germline V gene are SQVTM and ANQGSEA. V was clipped by 6 bases and J by 5 bases, with 19 bases between them. Written as DNA, the CDR3 is TGCAGCGTATCAGAGGGGACAGCGGGGGAGACCCAGTACTTC. It translates to CSVSEGTAGETQYF.

The chain recombines TRBV28 with TRBJ1-5, with 7 bases lining up with TRBD1. The CDR3 contains 17 residues. Germline-derived CDR1 and CDR2 are MDHEN and SYDVKM. Trimming removed 5 bases from V and 5 bases from J; junction bases left unmatched: 15. Written as DNA, the CDR3 is TGTGCCAGCAGTGGACCCACCAAGGGACAGTACTATCAGCCCCAGCATTTT. It specifies CASSGPTKGQYYQPQHF. Full variable domain (missing parts from reference TRBV28 and TRBJ1-5): DVKVTQSSRYLVKRTGEKVFLECVQDMDHENMFWYRQDPGLGLRLIYFSYDVKMKEKGDIPEGYSVSREKKERFSLILESASTNQTSMYLCASSGPTKGQYYQPQHFGDGTRLSIL.

The rearrangement uses TRBV5-6 and TRBJ2-3; 11 bases are shared with TRBD2. V lost 3 bases, J lost 1 base, and 7 bases stayed unmatched. The germline CDR1 and CDR2 sequences are SGHDT and YYEEEE. The CDR3 loop spans 17 amino acids. Written as DNA, the CDR3 is TGTGCCAGCAGCTACGATACTAGCGGGAGAGGCACAGATACGCAGTATTTT. Translating it yields CASSYDTSGRGTDTQYF. The whole variable domain, remainder taken from reference TRBV5-6 and TRBJ2-3, is DAGVTQSPTHLIKTRGQQVTLRCSPKSGHDTVSWYQQALGQGPQFIFQYYEEEERQRGNFPDRFSGHQFPNYSSELNVNALLLGDSALYLCASSYDTSGRGTDTQYFGPGTRLTVL.

This sequence joins TRBV28 and TRBJ2-1; D gene unclear. V shed 3 bases and J shed 12 bases, with 9 bases lying between them. The CDR3 sequence is 11 residues long. The germline V gene has CDR1 MDHEN and CDR2 SYDVKM. Here the CDR3 reads CASSLRERQFF. CDR3 DNA: TGTGCCAGCAGTTTGCGAGAACGGCAGTTCTTC.

The gene calls are TRBV15 and TRBJ1-5; 8 bases fit TRBD1. Germline V gives CDR1 LNHNV, CDR2 YYDKDF (reference sequence). J lost 1 base, V lost 1 base, and 3 bases had no gene match. This CDR3 comprises 16 residues. CDR3 DNA sequence: TGTGCCACCAGCAGAGCCTGGACAGGGAGCAATCAGCCCCAGCATTTT. Amino acids: CATSRAWTGSNQPQHF.

V and J are TRBV7-2 and TRBJ2-1, with D possibly matching TRBD2 (6 bases). CDR1 is SGHTA and CDR2 is FQGNSA in the germline V gene. Trimming cost V 1 base and J 0 bases, with 10 bases left between them. This CDR3 has 16 amino acids. Here the CDR3 DNA reads TGTGCCAGCAGCTTAGTTGGCGGGGCCTCCTACAATGAGCAGTTCTTC. Translation gives CASSLVGGASYNEQFF.

This clone turned up a few times. The genes are TRBV29-1 and TRBJ1-1, with 7 nucleotides matching TRBD1. The V gene end was trimmed by 5 bases and the J gene end by 5 bases; junction bases not matched to a gene: 8. From germline, CDR1 is SQVTM and CDR2 ANQGSEA. This CDR3 has 13 residues. CDR3 in amino acids: CSVPGTERTEAFF. DNA for the CDR3: TGCAGCGTTCCAGGGACAGAGAGGACTGAAGCTTTCTTT.

This clone was seen more than once but under ten times. This rearrangement joins TRBV5-1 to TRBJ2-7, with TRBD2 matching 8 bases. The trim removed 0 bases at V and 5 bases at J, leaving 4 bases unmatched. The CDR3 runs to 14 residues. From germline, CDR1 is SGHRS and CDR2 YFSETQ. The CDR3 loop reads CASSLVSGGNEQYF. The CDR3 DNA follows: TGCGCCAGCAGCTTGGTTTCGGGAGGGAACGAGCAGTACTTC.

This clone turned up a few times. CDR3 residues: CASSTTGDTQYF. CDR3 DNA: TGTGCCAGCAGCACGACGGGAGATACGCAGTATTTT. The V gene is TRBV27, the J gene TRBJ2-3, with D hard to call. V lost 6 bases, J lost 5 bases, and 9 bases lay in between. The CDR3 length is 12 residues. CDR1 MNHEY and CDR2 SMNVEV come from the germline V gene (reference sequence).

The CDR3 DNA reads as TGCAGTACTCGGGGGATGAACACCGGGGAGCTGTTTTTT. Translating gives CSTRGMNTGELFF. The chain recombines TRBV29-1 with TRBJ2-2, with a weak D call TRBD2 (6 bases). Germline V lookup: CDR1 SQVTM, CDR2 ANQGSEA. This CDR3 spans 13 amino acids.

The chain is built from TRBV29-1 and TRBJ2-6, with TRBD1 as a possible D gene (6 bases). Germline CDR1 reads SQVTM; CDR2 reads ANQGSEA. The V end was cut by 6 bases, the J end by 4 bases, with 16 bases between. The CDR3 totals 15 residues. The CDR3 DNA is TGCAGCGTGCTCGCGACAGGCTCAGGGGCCAACGTCCTGACTTTC. The encoded protein is CSVLATGSGANVLTF.

CDR3 loop: CSVEARTEQYF. The CDR3 DNA reads as TGCAGCGTTGAAGCTAGGACCGAGCAGTACTTC. The rearrangement joins TRBV29-1 to TRBJ2-5; D ambiguous. The better agreement between TRBJ2-7 and the DNA end casts doubt on the J call. The CDR3 sequence is 11 residues long. Germline CDR1 is SQVTM and CDR2 is ANQGSEA.

In its sample, this clone was seen a few times. The chain combines TRBV29-1 with TRBJ2-1; D is perhaps TRBD2 (5 bases). The CDR3 sequence is 12 residues long. With 7 bases removed from V and 5 bases from J, the gap between germline ends came to 12 bases. The germline V gene has CDR1 SQVTM and CDR2 ANQGSEA. The CDR3 nucleotides are TGCAGCGCAACCGAGCGGCACAATGAGCAGTTCTTC. It yields the protein CSATERHNEQFF.

Here the CDR3 reads CSVDSSGDRGLYEQYF. The CDR3 coding sequence is TGCAGCGTTGATTCGTCCGGGGACAGGGGGCTCTACGAGCAGTACTTC. The chain uses TRBV29-1 and TRBJ2-7; 12 positions match TRBD1. The CDR3 contains 16 residues. Germline V gene data show CDR1 as SQVTM and CDR2 as ANQGSEA. The V segment lost 3 bases and the J segment 3 bases; nucleotides outside the gene matches: 9.

The genes are TRBV6-5 and TRBJ2-1; D gene unclear. In germline, CDR1 is MNHEY, CDR2 SVGAGI. The CDR3 runs 12 residues. The V end lost 3 bases, the J end lost 15 bases, and 15 bases lay between the germline ends. Here the CDR3 reads CASSYESGLTFF. DNA for the CDR3: TGTGCCAGCAGTTATGAGTCCGGCCTTACGTTCTTC.

This clone has only a few counts. V gene TRBV25-1 combines with J gene TRBJ2-5, with D tentatively TRBD2 (6 bases). Germline-derived CDR1 and CDR2 are MGHDK and SYGVNS. The CDR3 contains 14 residues. The V end was cut by 5 bases, the J end by 5 bases, with 15 bases between. CDR3 sequence: CASSPRELGETQYF. The CDR3 DNA is TGTGCCAGCAGTCCCCGGGAGCTGGGGGAGACCCAGTACTTC.

The CDR3 DNA reads as TGTGCCAGCAGCGTAGTTGGGGGGAACACTGAAGCTTTCTTT. Its protein product is CASSVVGGNTEAFF. The chain recombines TRBV9 with TRBJ1-1; D might be TRBD1 (5 bases). V gave up 0 bases and J gave up 1 base, with 7 bases separating them. The CDR3 runs 14 residues. Germline V gives CDR1 SGDLS, CDR2 YYNGEE.

The sample holds a few counts of this clone. The chain combines TRBV20-1 with TRBJ2-1; no reliable D call. The V end was cut by 6 bases, the J end by 4 bases, with 7 bases between. Germline CDR1 reads DFQATT; CDR2 reads SNEGSKA (reference sequence). The CDR3 has 11 residues. CDR3 sequence (DNA): TGCAGTGCAAACTATTACAATGAGCAGTTCTTC. Translation gives CSANYYNEQFF.

The DNA of the CDR3 is TGTGCCAGCAGTACTCGGGGGGGGCCCACCTACGAGCAGTACTTC. Translation: CASSTRGGPTYEQYF. The chain has TRBV6-6 and TRBJ2-7, with 8 positions matching TRBD2. The length of the CDR3 is 15 residues. V shed 5 bases and J 2 bases; nucleotides not matched to a gene: 8. Germline assignment: CDR1 MNHNY and CDR2 SVGAGI (reference sequence).

This clone was counted only a few times. The chain joins TRBV28 to TRBJ1-2; D is ambiguous. CDR1 and CDR2 (germline): MDHEN, SYDVKM. Trimming removed 6 bases at V and 5 bases at J, with 10 bases between. CDR3 length: 12 residues. The chain's CDR3 is CASRAPGYGYTF. The CDR3 region has the DNA TGTGCCAGCAGAGCTCCAGGATATGGCTACACCTTC.

This clone was detected only a few times. The rearrangement uses TRBV6-6 and TRBJ2-3; D not certain. Germline V gene sequence: CDR1 MNHNY, CDR2 SVGAGI (reference sequence). Trimming stripped 0 bases from V and 3 bases from J, with 13 bases between. This CDR3 is 16 amino acids long. The DNA of the CDR3 is TGTGCCAGCAGTTACTCCGGGCCCGGTCCTACAGATACGCAGTATTTT. Protein: CASSYSGPGPTDTQYF.

This clone came up a few times. The rearrangement links TRBV5-1 to TRBJ1-2; no reliable D call. Trimming shortened V by 0 bases and J by 4 bases, and 13 bases separated the two germline ends. Germline CDR1 is SGHRS and CDR2 is YFSETQ. The CDR3 contains 15 residues. DNA of the CDR3: TGCGCCAGCAGCTTGGAACCCCAAGCCCGCTATGGCTACACCTTC. It encodes CASSLEPQARYGYTF.